This T cell receptor beta chain derives from a study of T cells expressing NK-cell markers. Overall study findings and caveats: Once again these clonotypes came out on top in the CD3+CD56-NKG2C+ fraction of several donors.

The CDR3 is 14 residues long. Per the germline V gene, CDR1 is KGHDR and CDR2 is SFDVKD. TCRdb reanalyzed the 5' RACE reads and collapses them to one entry per CDR3 protein, without DNA. This sample's table has roughly 390,000 distinct CDR3 sequences. Worth noting for this clonotype: Its antigen is not identified.

Sequencing used blood T cells: a sorted CD56 or NKG2C T cell subset, CD4+ or CD8+ T cells, or bulk PBMC T cells (not recorded which). The receptor's source is a woman in her forties or fifties in good health. V is TRBV24-1 and J is TRBJ1-1. The CDR3 loop reads CATSDWKSGTEAFF.